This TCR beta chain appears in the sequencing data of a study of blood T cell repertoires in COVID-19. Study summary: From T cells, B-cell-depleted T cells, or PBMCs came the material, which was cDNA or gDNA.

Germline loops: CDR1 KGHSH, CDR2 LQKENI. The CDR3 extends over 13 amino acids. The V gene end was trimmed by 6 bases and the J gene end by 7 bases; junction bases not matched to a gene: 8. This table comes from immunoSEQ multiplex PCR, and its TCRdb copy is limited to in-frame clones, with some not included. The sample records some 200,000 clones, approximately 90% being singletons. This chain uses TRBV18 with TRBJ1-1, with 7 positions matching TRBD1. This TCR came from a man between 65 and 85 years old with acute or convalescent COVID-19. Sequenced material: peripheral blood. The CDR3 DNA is TGTGCCAGCTCCGGACAGGTGGAAGGTGAAGCTTTCTTT. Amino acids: CASSGQVEGEAFF.